These 17 T cell receptor beta chains share one sample of origin, sequenced in a study of T cells after posttransplantation cyclophosphamide. Control samples came 1 year after myeloablative marrow transplants with methotrexate plus calcineurin inhibitor. Method: immunoSEQ multiplex PCR; TCRdb's copy keeps in-frame clones and lacks some. Among 15,000 or so clones, around 86% were seen once, and the ten largest hold around 3.8%. The specimen comprised PBMCs, sampled after an allogeneic stem cell transplant with a calcineurin inhibitor and methotrexate. These TCRs come from a male patient aged 50 to 59 who received an allogeneic stem cell transplant from an unrelated donor, was CMV-positive, and had chronic GVHD only. Some of the T cells might come from the graft donor.

The chain couples TRBV27 to TRBJ1-2; no reliable D call. V shed 3 bases and J shed 5 bases, with 10 bases lying between them. The CDR3 is 13 amino acids. The germline CDR1 and CDR2 sequences are MNHEY and SMNVEV (reference sequence). CDR3 residues: CASSLGAPYGYTF. The CDR3 region has the DNA TGTGCCAGCAGTTTGGGCGCTCCATATGGCTACACCTTC.

J is TRBJ1-1 and V is TRBV11-3; no clear D gene. V was shortened by 5 bases and J by 1 base, with 14 bases between the two germline ends. Germline V gene lookup returns CDR1 SGHNT and CDR2 YENEEA. The CDR3 runs to 15 residues. CDR3 residues: CASSLVITGNTEAFF. In DNA form, the CDR3 reads TGTGCCAGCAGCCTCGTTATCACTGGGAACACTGAAGCTTTCTTT.

This chain links TRBV7-3 with TRBJ1-4; TRBD1 is a possible D gene (6 bases). The CDR3 extends over 14 amino acids. Trimming shortened V by 5 bases and J by 6 bases, and 13 bases separated the two germline ends. Per germline, CDR1 SGHTA and CDR2 FQGTGA. CDR3 amino acids: CASSLQGGDEKLFF. The CDR3 region has the DNA TGTGCCAGCAGCCTACAAGGGGGGGATGAAAAACTGTTTTTT.

This clone occurred a few times. J is TRBJ1-2 and V is TRBV2, with D unresolved. The V end was cut by 2 bases, the J end by 5 bases, with 6 bases between. Germline V gene lookup returns CDR1 SNHLY and CDR2 FYNNEI. There are 12 residues in the CDR3. The CDR3 region has the DNA TGTGCCAGCAGTGAAACCTATTATGGCTACACCTTC. Protein sequence: CASSETYYGYTF.

This chain connects TRBV18 to TRBJ1-1, with D possibly being TRBD1 (6 bases). The CDR3 extends over 14 amino acids. With 3 bases removed from V and 7 bases from J, the gap between germline ends came to 15 bases. Germline loops: CDR1 KGHSH, CDR2 LQKENI. CDR3 bases: TGTGCCAGCTCACCCTGGGACATTCAAGGTGAAGCTTTCTTT. Residues: CASSPWDIQGEAFF.

The chain links TRBV4-2 to TRBJ2-7, with 10 bases lining up with TRBD2. The junction had 22 bases not matched to a gene; V was cut back by 4 bases and J by 7 bases. Germline CDR1 LGHNA, CDR2 YNFKEQ. The CDR3 has 19 residues. In nucleotides, the CDR3 is TGTGCCAGCAGCCTAGAGGCGGGACTAGCGACGGGGGTCTTTACGGAGCAGTACTTC. Amino acid sequence: CASSLEAGLATGVFTEQYF.

The chain links TRBV13 to TRBJ2-7; D is perhaps TRBD1 (5 bases). This CDR3 contains 15 residues. V was trimmed by 0 bases and J by 2 bases, leaving 11 bases between them. Germline CDR1 reads PRHDT; CDR2 reads FYEKMQ (reference sequence). CDR3 DNA: TGTGCCAGCAGCTTAGGGCCAGGGAAACCCTACGAGCAGTACTTC. Its protein is CASSLGPGKPYEQYF.

V is TRBV5-1 and J is TRBJ1-1; 8 bases line up with TRBD1. The CDR3 covers 16 residues. The V and J ends lost 0 bases and 3 bases, in that order; junction bases with no gene match: 7. The V gene's germline CDR1 is SGHRS and CDR2 YFSETQ. The CDR3, as DNA: TGCGCCAGCAGCTTGGGGTTCAGGGGGCGGGACACTGAAGCTTTCTTT. Protein: CASSLGFRGRDTEAFF.

The rearrangement links TRBV21-1 to TRBJ1-2; the D call of TRBD1 is as the table states it, not checked on the DNA. TRBV21-1 represents a pseudogene. This CDR3 is built from 16 residues. Here the CDR3 DNA reads TGTGCCAGCAGCTTTACCTGGGGCGGCCGTAACTATGGCTACACCTTC. Translating gives CASSFTWGGRNYGYTF.

The gene calls are TRBV19 and TRBJ2-7, with 7 bases identical to TRBD1. J gave up 4 bases and V 6 bases, and 9 bases lay outside the gene matches. Per the germline V gene, CDR1 is LNHDA and CDR2 is SQIVND (reference sequence). The CDR3 has 14 amino acids. DNA of the CDR3: TGTGCCAGTAGCAACCGACAGGGCCCATACGAGCAGTACTTC. Translated: CASSNRQGPYEQYF.

A single count supports this clone. The rearrangement links TRBV30 to TRBJ2-7; 9 bases are a match to TRBD1. V trimming: 8 bases; J trimming: 2 bases; junction bases outside the gene matches: 7. Germline loops: CDR1 GTSNPN, CDR2 SVGIG (reference sequence). The CDR3 is made up of 13 amino acids. CDR3 region: CARYRGQAYEQYF. The CDR3 bases are TGTGCCCGTTACAGGGGGCAGGCCTACGAGCAGTACTTC.

J is TRBJ2-1 and V is TRBV7-8, with 7 bases aligning to TRBD2. CDR3 length: 15 amino acids. Germline V gene data show CDR1 as SGHVS and CDR2 as FQNEAQ. The V gene end was trimmed by 1 base and the J gene end by 10 bases; junction bases not matched to a gene: 10. The CDR3 nucleotides are TGTGCCAGCAGCTTAGAGGCGGGGGAACCGGTGGAGCAGTTCTTC. It translates to CASSLEAGEPVEQFF.

V gene TRBV5-4 combines with J gene TRBJ1-2; no reliable D call. This CDR3 is 13 amino acids long. The germline gives CDR1 SGHNT, CDR2 YYREEE (reference sequence). Trimming left V 1 base short and J 6 bases short, with 10 bases between. The CDR3 region has the DNA TGTGCCAGCAGCTTGAGAGGAGGGAATGGCTACACCTTC. Translated, it gives CASSLRGGNGYTF.

V is TRBV9 and J is TRBJ2-5; 9 bases fit TRBD1. Germline-derived CDR1 and CDR2 are SGDLS and YYNGEE. V dropped 0 bases and J dropped 1; count of bases not matched to a gene: 1. This CDR3 comprises 15 residues. The CDR3 DNA reads TGTGCCAGCAGCGTAGAGGGACAGGGCCAAGAGACCCAGTACTTC. Translation: CASSVEGQGQETQYF.

V is TRBV5-1 and J is TRBJ1-2, with a tentative D call TRBD1 (5 bases). Germline V CDR1 and CDR2: SGHRS, YFSETQ. V lost 0 bases, J lost 0 bases, and 6 bases lay in between. The CDR3 length is 14 residues. For the CDR3, the DNA is TGCGCCAGCAGCTTGGGACAGTCTAACTATGGCTACACCTTC. It codes for CASSLGQSNYGYTF.

The chain has TRBV7-2 and TRBJ1-1; D might be TRBD1 (6 bases). The V end was cut by 3 bases, the J end by 7 bases, with 15 bases between. The CDR3 sequence is 14 residues long. CDR1 and CDR2 (germline): SGHTA, FQGNSA. The chain's CDR3 is CASSLNRVIGEAFF. DNA for the CDR3: TGTGCCAGCAGCTTGAACAGGGTAATCGGTGAAGCTTTCTTT.

The chain employs TRBV7-9 and TRBJ2-5, with TRBD2 identical over 7 bases. The J call may be mistaken, given a closer DNA end match to TRBJ2-7. This CDR3 has 13 amino acids. Germline assignment: CDR1 SEHNR and CDR2 FQNEAQ (reference sequence). In DNA form, the CDR3 reads TGTGCTGTCGGGGGGTATCACTCCTACGAGCAGTACTTC. Translation gives CAVGGYHSYEQYF.